This entry features one T cell receptor beta chain sequence. The antigen remains undetermined. This entry belongs to a study of lymphopenia after photon versus proton radiotherapy. Looked up from germline, CDR1 is KGHSH and CDR2 is LQKENI. Trimming pared 4 bases from V and 4 bases from J, leaving 13 bases between. The CDR3 consists of 15 residues. Overall study results and limits: Only patients who died were analyzed for survival; proton advantage is unproven. After lymphocyte nadir, photon-treated repertoires showed oligoclonal expansion, especially CD8+ Temra. Under photons, naive T cells and diversity fell while effector/memory populations rose.

The data were produced by immunoSEQ multiplex PCR, yet TCRdb's version contains in-frame clones alone and is incomplete. The sample lists around 160,000 clones, roughly nine tenths occurring once. The sequence came from a man aged 45-65 years with gastric cancer. This chain connects TRBV18 to TRBJ1-4; D is unclear. The sequencing here drew on peripheral blood, taken from a patient treated with photon-based radiotherapy. The CDR3 is CASSRDRDYNEKLFF. CDR3 DNA: TGTGCCAGCTCACGAGATCGGGATTATAATGAAAAACTGTTTTTT.